The entry that follows covers one TCR beta chain sequence. What it binds is not known. Produced via immunoSEQ multiplex PCR; TCRdb's table is partial and in-frame only. The top ten hold roughly 0.33% of the sample, which has tens of thousands of clones, about nine tenths seen once. These data originate in a study of OX40 agonist ivuxolimab in advanced cancers. Germline V CDR1 and CDR2: GTSNPN, SVGIG (reference sequence). The CDR3 length is 17 residues. Trimming removed 3 bases from V and 2 bases from J; junction bases left unmatched: 9. Study results and limitations: At 0.1 to 3.0 mg/kg, clonal expansion of CD4+ and CD8+ blood T cells had occurred by week 6. The investigators did not determine what antigen specificity the expanded peripheral T cells had.

This TCR came from an adult with an advanced solid tumor such as melanoma, head and neck, liver or kidney cancer. The chain couples TRBV30 to TRBJ2-2; 10 bases are a match to TRBD2. The sample was CD4+ or CD8+ T cells sorted from blood, taken in a trial of the OX40 agonist ivuxolimab. This CDR3 is CAWSASSGRPNTGELFF. The CDR3 DNA sequence: TGTGCCTGGAGCGCGAGTAGCGGGAGGCCCAACACCGGGGAGCTGTTTTTT.